A single sample is the source of the 13 T cell receptor beta chains below, sequenced in a study of blood T cell repertoires in COVID-19. The repertoire was sequenced with immunoSEQ multiplex PCR; TCRdb's copy has only in-frame clones and lacks some. The sample shows 50,000 to 70,000 clones, 75% to 90% of them seen only once. Sequencing used peripheral blood. Receptors originate from a woman aged 70-85 years with active COVID-19.

This clone was observed a few times. The chain uses TRBV7-9 and TRBJ2-7, with D hard to call. The CDR3 length is 14 residues. Germline loops: CDR1 SEHNR, CDR2 FQNEAQ (reference sequence). Trimming removed 4 bases from V and 0 bases from J, with 10 bases in between. The chain's CDR3 is CASSSSTSSYEQYF. CDR3 coding DNA: TGTGCCAGCAGCTCTTCCACGAGCTCCTACGAGCAGTACTTC.

This clone was seen once. This chain uses TRBV30 with TRBJ2-7; possible D gene TRBD2, 5 bases. The CDR3 covers 14 residues. V was clipped by 2 bases and J by 1 base, with 12 bases between them. Germline V gene data show CDR1 as GTSNPN and CDR2 as SVGIG (reference sequence). CDR3 nucleotides: TGTGCCTGGAGTCAAAGCGGTTTGTCCTACGAGCAGTACTTC. As protein: CAWSQSGLSYEQYF.

The chain couples TRBV5-1 to TRBJ2-7, with D possibly TRBD2 on 5 matching bases. V dropped 4 bases and J dropped 5 bases, with 13 bases sitting between them. Germline CDR1 and CDR2: SGHRS and YFSETQ. The CDR3 is 13 residues long. CDR3 region: CASSPGVRDEQYF. CDR3 nucleotides: TGCGCCAGCAGCCCCGGGGTTCGAGACGAGCAGTACTTC.

The chain uses TRBV28 and TRBJ2-2; TRBD1 matches 11 bases. The trim removed 6 bases at V and 6 bases at J, leaving 0 bases unmatched. The CDR3 spans 13 residues. The germline gives CDR1 MDHEN, CDR2 SYDVKM. The CDR3 region has the DNA TGTGCCAGCAGGGGACAGGGGGCCGGGGAGCTGTTTTTT. Translated: CASRGQGAGELFF.

The chain couples TRBV19 to TRBJ2-1; 13 nucleotides agree with TRBD2. V trimming: 1 base; J trimming: 0 bases; junction bases outside the gene matches: 18. The CDR3 sequence is 23 residues long. The germline gives CDR1 LNHDA, CDR2 SQIVND (reference sequence). CDR3 sequence: CASSIVRSAGLAGYYSSYNEQFF. In DNA, the CDR3 is TGTGCCAGTAGTATAGTTCGAAGCGCGGGACTAGCGGGATATTACAGCTCCTACAATGAGCAGTTCTTC.

The chain joins TRBV5-4 to TRBJ2-1; TRBD2 might be the D (6 bases). CDR1 is SGHNT, CDR2 YYREEE, per germline (reference sequence). The V end lost 0 bases, the J end lost 6 bases, and 16 bases lay between the germline ends. This CDR3 spans 16 amino acids. The CDR3 is CASSLGDGRLVNEQFF. The DNA for the CDR3 is TGTGCCAGCAGCTTGGGGGATGGAAGACTAGTCAATGAGCAGTTCTTC. Complete variable domain (other parts from reference TRBV5-4 and TRBJ2-1): ETGVTQSPTHLIKTRGQQVTLRCSSQSGHNTVSWYQQALGQGPQFIFQYYREEENGRGNFPPRFSGLQFPNYSSELNVNALELDDSALYLCASSLGDGRLVNEQFFGPGTRLTVL.

The rearrangement links TRBV28 to TRBJ2-1; 12 bases line up with TRBD2. The CDR3 length is 17 residues. Germline V gives CDR1 MDHEN, CDR2 SYDVKM. V shed 5 bases, J shed 4 bases, and the junction held 9 bases outside the gene matches. CDR3 in DNA: TGTGCCAGCAGTGGGCTAGCGGGAGGGCCAGGGTACAATGAGCAGTTCTTC. Translated, it gives CASSGLAGGPGYNEQFF. Combining the CDR3 with reference TRBV28 and TRBJ2-1 gives the whole variable domain DVKVTQSSRYLVKRTGEKVFLECVQDMDHENMFWYRQDPGLGLRLIYFSYDVKMKEKGDIPEGYSVSREKKERFSLILESASTNQTSMYLCASSGLAGGPGYNEQFFGPGTRLTVL.

The V gene is TRBV18, the J gene TRBJ1-2, with 7 bases that match TRBD1. Germline CDR1 and CDR2: KGHSH and LQKENI. The CDR3 contains 16 residues. V shed 6 bases and J 6 bases; nucleotides not matched to a gene: 16. The CDR3 spells CASSPLPNGRGNGYTF. The CDR3 bases are TGTGCCAGCTCCCCGCTGCCCAACGGCAGGGGGAATGGCTACACCTTC.

This clone was seen a few times. This chain connects TRBV7-9 to TRBJ2-5; 7 nucleotides align to TRBD1. V was clipped by 5 bases and J by 1 base; unmatched bases: 7. Per the germline V gene, CDR1 is SEHNR and CDR2 is FQNEAQ (reference sequence). This CDR3 contains 15 residues. CDR3 nucleotide sequence: TGTGCCAGCAGCCCTTGGGACAGAGGCCAAGAGACCCAGTACTTC. Protein: CASSPWDRGQETQYF. Full variable domain (remainder filled in from reference TRBV7-9 and TRBJ2-5): DTGVSQNPRHKITKRGQNVTFRCDPISEHNRLYWYRQTLGQGPEFLTYFQNEAQLEKSRLLSDRFSAERPKGSFSTLEIQRTEQGDSAMYLCASSPWDRGQETQYFGPGTRLLVL.

The chain employs TRBV18 and TRBJ2-6; TRBD1 is a possible D gene (5 bases). In germline, CDR1 is KGHSH, CDR2 LQKENI. The CDR3 length is 16 residues. With 3 bases removed from V and 3 bases from J, the gap between germline ends came to 12 bases. In DNA form, the CDR3 reads TGTGCCAGCTCACCTGCAGGGTGGGGTGGGGCCAACGTCCTGACTTTC. It yields the protein CASSPAGWGGANVLTF.

This chain joins TRBV13 and TRBJ2-3; TRBD2 matches at 15 bases. Germline V gene data show CDR1 as PRHDT and CDR2 as FYEKMQ (reference sequence). There are 17 residues in the CDR3. Trimming at V came to 3 bases and at J to 6 bases, leaving 7 bases not matched to a gene. The CDR3 spells CASSFGLAGGQADTQYF. The CDR3 DNA reads as TGTGCCAGCAGCTTCGGACTAGCGGGAGGGCAAGCGGATACGCAGTATTTT.

The V gene is TRBV5-8, the J gene TRBJ1-1; D remains ambiguous. V was clipped by 3 bases and J by 1 base, with 10 bases between them. The CDR3 sequence is 14 residues long. Per germline, CDR1 SGHTS and CDR2 YDEGEE. The CDR3 loop reads CASSWEEGNTEAFF. The DNA of the CDR3 is TGTGCCAGCAGCTGGGAGGAGGGGAACACTGAAGCTTTCTTT.

The chain recombines TRBV6-2 or TRBV6-3 with TRBJ1-5; D is uncertain. V was shortened by 2 bases and J by 5 bases, with 13 bases between the two germline ends. CDR1 and CDR2 from the germline V gene are MNHEY and SVGEGT. The CDR3 totals 15 residues. CDR3 coding DNA: TGTGCCAGCAGTTACCTCGGACTGCAGGATCAGCCCCAGCATTTT. It specifies CASSYLGLQDQPQHF.